These 29 T cell receptor beta chains were sequenced from one sample in a study of T cell responses to AZD1222 COVID-19 vaccine. Clones were read by immunoSEQ multiplex PCR, and TCRdb kept only the in-frame ones, dropping some. The sample contains more than 70,000 clones, around nine tenths of which appear only once. The sequencing here drew on peripheral blood, taken 28 days after the second AZD1222 dose. These receptors all come from an adult who received the AZD1222 COVID-19 vaccine.

Only one count was recorded for this clone. V is TRBV9 and J is TRBJ2-7; 10 positions agree with TRBD1. Germline V lookup: CDR1 SGDLS, CDR2 YYNGEE. V dropped 3 bases and J dropped 4; count of bases not matched to a gene: 4. CDR3 length: 14 amino acids. The CDR3 region has the DNA TGTGCCAGCAGCGGCGGGACAGGGGAGTACGAGCAGTACTTC. Translation gives CASSGGTGEYEQYF.

This chain joins TRBV18 and TRBJ1-5; weak D call: TRBD1 (5 bases). V shed 2 bases and J shed 6 bases, with 11 bases lying between them. CDR3 length: 14 amino acids. Germline loops: CDR1 KGHSH, CDR2 LQKENI. CDR3 sequence reads: CASSPVGQGQPQHF. CDR3 DNA sequence: TGTGCCAGCTCACCAGTGGGTCAGGGTCAGCCCCAGCATTTT.

This chain joins TRBV5-4 and TRBJ2-2; D ambiguous. Germline V gene lookup returns CDR1 SGHNT and CDR2 YYREEE (reference sequence). Trimming stripped 1 base from V and 4 bases from J, with 14 bases between. The CDR3 has 16 residues. CDR3 bases: TGTGCCAGCAGCTTGCCCCCGTCAGCGAGCACCGGGGAGCTGTTTTTT. Amino acid sequence: CASSLPPSASTGELFF.

The count of this clone is one. The chain couples TRBV20-1 to TRBJ1-5, with D possibly matching TRBD1 (5 bases). The CDR3 length is 12 residues. Between the trimmed V and J ends, which lost 3 bases and 6 bases, there was a span of 9 bases. Germline lookup yields CDR1 DFQATT and CDR2 SNEGSKA (reference sequence). CDR3 in amino acids: CSASVRGQPQHF. Written as DNA, the CDR3 is TGCAGTGCTAGTGTAAGGGGTCAGCCCCAGCATTTT.

The chain has TRBV21-1 and TRBJ1-4; the D call TRBD1 from the table was never checked on the DNA. TRBV21-1 has pseudogene status. The CDR3 loop spans 13 amino acids. In DNA form, the CDR3 reads TGTGCCAGCATCACAGGGGTCGATGAAAAACTGTTTTTT. Translating gives CASITGVDEKLFF.

The rearrangement joins TRBV2 to TRBJ1-2, with D possibly TRBD1 on 6 matching bases. V lost 5 bases, J lost 7 bases, and 11 bases lay in between. CDR3 length: 12 residues. Germline assignment: CDR1 SNHLY and CDR2 FYNNEI. The CDR3 coding sequence is TGTGCCAGCAGTTTGGACAGATTTGGCTACACCTTC. It encodes CASSLDRFGYTF.

The J gene is TRBJ2-5, the V gene TRBV7-9; 9 bases are a match to TRBD1. The germline gives CDR1 SEHNR, CDR2 FQNEAQ (reference sequence). The CDR3 length is 14 residues. V lost 5 bases, J lost 2 bases, and 3 bases stayed unmatched. This CDR3 is CASSRGTGQETQYF. The CDR3 nucleotides read TGTGCCAGCAGCCGGGGGACAGGGCAAGAGACCCAGTACTTC.

The sample holds one count of this clone. The chain employs TRBV7-3 and TRBJ1-2, with D possibly matching TRBD1 (5 bases). CDR3 size: 14 residues. Germline V gives CDR1 SGHTA, CDR2 FQGTGA. Deletions cut 2 bases from V and 3 bases from J, with 10 bases between. The CDR3 region has the DNA TGTGCCAGCAGCTTAGGGACGGACCACTATGGCTACACCTTC. This sequence encodes CASSLGTDHYGYTF.

The chain joins TRBV4-1 to TRBJ2-4, with D possibly called TRBD1 or TRBD2 (5 bases each). The V gene's germline CDR1 is MGHRA and CDR2 YSYEKL. CDR3 size: 15 residues. The germline V and J ends were trimmed by 1 base and 6 bases, with 13 bases remaining between them. The CDR3 DNA sequence: TGCGCCAGCAGCCAAGTTGGGGCAGGGACAAACATTCAGTACTTC. Amino acid sequence: CASSQVGAGTNIQYF.

This chain links TRBV4-1 with TRBJ2-1; TRBD2 is a possible D gene (5 bases). V was clipped by 0 bases and J by 7 bases, with 19 bases between them. The germline CDR1 and CDR2 sequences are MGHRA and YSYEKL. This CDR3 contains 17 residues. CDR3 region: CASSQDGRTFSENEQFF. The CDR3 bases are TGCGCCAGCAGCCAAGATGGCAGGACTTTCTCCGAGAATGAGCAGTTCTTC.

The sample holds a few counts of this clone. The chain carries TRBV6-1 and TRBJ1-1, with TRBD1 matching over 11 bases. V lost 4 bases, J lost 6 bases, and 10 bases stayed unmatched. Germline V gene lookup returns CDR1 MNHNS and CDR2 SASEGT. The CDR3 is 16 amino acids. DNA of the CDR3: TGTGCCAGCAGTGTAGCCCCAGGACAGGGGGCTTCTGAAGCTTTCTTT. The encoded protein is CASSVAPGQGASEAFF.

The chain employs TRBV6-5 and TRBJ2-7; 13 nucleotides align to TRBD2. V gave up 2 bases and J gave up 3 bases; unmatched junction bases: 1. The CDR3 is 15 amino acids. CDR1 and CDR2 from the germline V gene are MNHEY and SVGAGI. The CDR3 region has the DNA TGTGCCAGCAGTTACCGGACTAGCGGGAGCTACGAGCAGTACTTC. The encoded protein is CASSYRTSGSYEQYF.

This chain links TRBV5-1 with TRBJ1-2, with D uncertain. Germline V CDR1 and CDR2: SGHRS, YFSETQ. The CDR3 is 11 residues long. V lost 5 bases, J lost 3 bases, and 5 bases lay in between. CDR3 sequence: CASSDDYGYTF. Here the CDR3 DNA reads TGCGCCAGCAGTGATGACTATGGCTACACCTTC.

The rearrangement joins TRBV10-3 to TRBJ1-2, with D possibly matching TRBD1 (5 bases). The CDR3 extends over 14 amino acids. The germline V gene encodes CDR1 ENHRY and CDR2 SYGVKD. V lost 11 bases to trimming and J lost 1 base, with 17 bases between them. Here the CDR3 reads CAALGAGLNYGYTF. CDR3 DNA sequence: TGTGCCGCCTTAGGGGCAGGGCTTAACTATGGCTACACCTTC.

The chain uses TRBV7-6 and TRBJ1-5; D gene uncertain. This CDR3 contains 17 residues. V lost 4 bases and J 4 bases, leaving 20 bases between the germline ends. CDR1 SGHVS and CDR2 FNYEAQ come from the germline V gene. The CDR3 loop is CASSSNPVGEWNQPQHF. CDR3 nucleotides: TGTGCCAGCAGCTCAAACCCCGTCGGGGAGTGGAATCAGCCCCAGCATTTT.

This clone has just one count. This rearrangement joins TRBV4-1 to TRBJ2-7; the D gene is possibly TRBD2 (5 bases). Germline CDR1 MGHRA, CDR2 YSYEKL. The V and J ends lost 0 bases and 1 base respectively, with 13 bases between them. There are 16 residues in the CDR3. The chain's CDR3 is CASSQDIREGSYEQYF. For the CDR3, the DNA is TGCGCCAGCAGCCAAGATATTCGGGAAGGGTCCTACGAGCAGTACTTC.

The chain recombines TRBV30 with TRBJ1-1; D might be TRBD1 (5 bases). Germline values: CDR1 GTSNPN, CDR2 SVGIG (reference sequence). The CDR3 extends over 12 amino acids. Trimming took 2 bases from V and 6 from J, leaving 10 bases between them. The CDR3, as DNA: TGTGCCTGGAGTACGGGGACCTCTGAAGCTTTCTTT. Translation gives CAWSTGTSEAFF.

This clone was detected once. The gene calls are TRBV7-2 and TRBJ2-7; D possibly uses TRBD1 or TRBD2 (6 bases each). The CDR3 spans 15 residues. Germline CDR1 and CDR2: SGHTA and FQGNSA. The V end was cut by 2 bases, the J end by 7 bases, with 18 bases between. In DNA form, the CDR3 reads TGTGCCAGCAGCTTATCACTAGGGGGAGGAGGGGAGCAGTACTTC. Protein sequence: CASSLSLGGGGEQYF.

The gene calls are TRBV4-1 and TRBJ1-2; 7 nucleotides agree with TRBD1. This CDR3 has 13 amino acids. The V gene end was trimmed by 3 bases and the J gene end by 3 bases; junction bases not matched to a gene: 1. CDR1 MGHRA and CDR2 YSYEKL come from the germline V gene. Written as DNA, the CDR3 is TGCGCCAGCAGCCAGACAGGGTACTATGGCTACACCTTC. This gives the protein CASSQTGYYGYTF.

The chain couples TRBV7-3 to TRBJ2-6, with D uncertain. Germline CDR1 reads SGHTA; CDR2 reads FQGTGA. The CDR3 is 14 amino acids. The ends were cut back, 5 bases at V and 0 bases at J, with 5 bases in the middle. This CDR3 reads CASSDSSGANVLTF. The CDR3 region has the DNA TGTGCCAGCAGCGATTCCTCTGGGGCCAACGTCCTGACTTTC.

The CDR3 nucleotides are TGTGCCAGCAGTACGGCTCGGGGTCCCCTCCACTTT. This codes for CASSTARGPLHF. The chain recombines TRBV6-5 with TRBJ1-6, with D unresolved. From germline, CDR1 is MNHEY and CDR2 SVGAGI. The V end was cut by 5 bases, the J end by 13 bases, with 12 bases between. The CDR3 extends over 12 amino acids.

The CDR3 DNA reads TGTGCCAGCAGCCCACCCCGAGCCCAGGGATTGGAAGAGACCCAGTACTTC. Translated, it gives CASSPPRAQGLEETQYF. The chain recombines TRBV27 with TRBJ2-5; a weak D match, TRBD1 (5 bases). V was cut by 6 bases and J by 3 bases, with 23 bases left in between. The CDR3 contains 17 residues. Germline V gives CDR1 MNHEY, CDR2 SMNVEV (reference sequence).

The chain has TRBV27 and TRBJ2-2; D perhaps matches TRBD2 (5 bases). CDR3 length: 17 residues. Germline CDR1 reads MNHEY; CDR2 reads SMNVEV (reference sequence). V was shortened by 8 bases and J by 2 bases, with 21 bases between the two germline ends. The DNA for the CDR3 is TGTGCCAGCTCCCCAAAGCCGGGATCTACAAACACCGGGGAGCTGTTTTTT. Translated, it gives CASSPKPGSTNTGELFF.

The chain combines TRBV2 with TRBJ2-7; 7 positions agree with TRBD1. Germline V lookup: CDR1 SNHLY, CDR2 FYNNEI. V lost 10 bases to trimming and J lost 2 bases; unmatched junction nucleotides: 14. CDR3 length: 15 amino acids. CDR3 nucleotides: TGTGCCACCTTTCCAAGATCCGGGACAGCCTACGAGCAGTACTTC. Translation gives CATFPRSGTAYEQYF.

This clone was recorded only once. The rearrangement links TRBV28 to TRBJ2-1, with 9 bases that match TRBD2. The CDR3 has 14 residues. The V gene end was trimmed by 8 bases and the J gene end by 3 bases; junction bases not matched to a gene: 5. Per germline, CDR1 MDHEN and CDR2 SYDVKM. CDR3 DNA sequence: TGTGCCAGCGATGTAGCGGGGGTCTACAATGAGCAGTTCTTC. Its protein is CASDVAGVYNEQFF. Together with reference TRBV28 and TRBJ2-1, the CDR3 gives the full variable domain: DVKVTQSSRYLVKRTGEKVFLECVQDMDHENMFWYRQDPGLGLRLIYFSYDVKMKEKGDIPEGYSVSREKKERFSLILESASTNQTSMYLCASDVAGVYNEQFFGPGTRLTVL.

The chain employs TRBV9 and TRBJ2-3; 8 positions agree with TRBD2. This CDR3 has 18 amino acids. The junction had 12 bases not matched to a gene; V was cut back by 0 bases and J by 3 bases. Looked up from germline, CDR1 is SGDLS and CDR2 is YYNGEE. The CDR3 DNA is TGTGCCAGCAGCGTAGGTCCCGGGGGGGGCCGGTTGACAGATACGCAGTATTTT. Amino acid sequence: CASSVGPGGGRLTDTQYF. The entire variable domain, with the rest obtained from reference TRBV9 and TRBJ2-3, is as follows: DSGVTQTPKHLITATGQRVTLRCSPRSGDLSVYWYQQSLDQGLQFLIQYYNGEERAKGNILERFSAQQFPDLHSELNLSSLELGDSALYFCASSVGPGGGRLTDTQYFGPGTRLTVL.

The genes are TRBV11-2 and TRBJ2-1, with 8 bases identical to TRBD2. Germline V gene data show CDR1 as SGHAT and CDR2 as FQNNGV. The CDR3 has 17 amino acids. The junction had 4 bases not matched to a gene; V was cut back by 0 bases and J by 0 bases. The chain's CDR3 is CASSLDALAGSYNEQFF. CDR3 nucleotides: TGTGCCAGCAGCTTAGATGCCCTAGCGGGCTCCTACAATGAGCAGTTCTTC.

In nucleotides, the CDR3 is TGTGCCAGCAGTCAATTCGACATTTACGAGCAGTACTTC. Encoded protein: CASSQFDIYEQYF. V is TRBV21-1 and J is TRBJ2-7; TRBD1 is taken as the D call from the table, unchecked against the DNA. TRBV21-1 is a pseudogene locus. The CDR3 covers 13 residues.

The genes are TRBV24-1 and TRBJ2-5; D not resolved. The germline gives CDR1 KGHDR, CDR2 SFDVKD. V was clipped by 1 base and J by 1 base, with 15 bases between them. CDR3 size: 17 residues. CDR3 sequence (DNA): TGTGCCACCAGTGATTTAGGGCAGGATTTGGGCCAAGAGACCCAGTACTTC. Its translation is CATSDLGQDLGQETQYF.